One and the same sample provided the 21 T cell receptor beta chains below, sequenced in a study of cytomegalovirus exposure and HLA in healthy donors. This PCR relied on a set of 60 Vbeta primers and 13 Jbeta primers. Repertoires were generated with immunoSEQ multiplex PCR, while TCRdb's copy carries only in-frame clones and drops some. The table includes 120,000 or so clones, more than 65% detected once. Input material: PBMCs. Source of these receptors: a man younger than 40 in good health and CMV-seropositive.

The genes are TRBV2 and TRBJ1-6; the match to TRBD1 covers 7 bases. The CDR3 length is 13 residues. Germline V CDR1 and CDR2: SNHLY, FYNNEI. Germline trimming cut 8 bases from V and 6 bases from J; bases unmatched to any gene: 4. CDR3 bases: TGTGCCAGCTCGGGACAGTTTAATTCACCCCTCCACTTT. Translating it yields CASSGQFNSPLHF.

The CDR3 sequence: CASSQGQGIYEQYF. Written as DNA, the CDR3 is TGTGCCAGCAGCCAGGGACAGGGAATCTACGAGCAGTACTTC. V gene TRBV6-5 combines with J gene TRBJ2-7, with TRBD1 identical over 9 bases. The CDR3 spans 14 residues. Germline values: CDR1 MNHEY, CDR2 SVGAGI. After removal of 6 bases from V and 3 bases from J, the junction contained 6 bases not matched to a gene.

The genes are TRBV29-1 and TRBJ1-3; D is unresolved. V was clipped by 8 bases and J by 3 bases, with 14 bases between them. The CDR3 consists of 13 residues. The germline gives CDR1 SQVTM, CDR2 ANQGSEA. The CDR3 DNA reads TGCAGCTTCCGGGCGGGGTTTGGAAACACCATATATTTT. Translation gives CSFRAGFGNTIYF.

This clone was observed a handful of times. The rearrangement links TRBV7-2 to TRBJ2-2; D is unclear. CDR1 SGHTA and CDR2 FQGNSA come from the germline V gene. V lost 2 bases to trimming and J lost 4 bases, with 14 bases between them. The CDR3 has 16 amino acids. The CDR3 sequence: CASSLNGYLVTGELFF. CDR3 in DNA: TGTGCCAGCAGCTTAAACGGTTATCTAGTCACCGGGGAGCTGTTTTTT.

J is TRBJ2-5 and V is TRBV9; tentative D call: TRBD2 (6 bases). Gene TRBJ2-7 matches the end of the DNA better, so the J call may be wrong. Germline lookup yields CDR1 SGDLS and CDR2 YYNGEE. The CDR3 covers 15 residues. The CDR3 region is CASSAHAGFAYEQYF. For the CDR3, the DNA is TGTGCCAGCAGCGCGCACGCGGGGTTCGCCTACGAGCAGTACTTC.

The rearrangement uses TRBV30 and TRBJ1-3; D ambiguous. The CDR3 loop spans 13 amino acids. Germline V gene data show CDR1 as GTSNPN and CDR2 as SVGIG (reference sequence). The ends were cut back, 3 bases at V and 4 bases at J, with 10 bases in the middle. The CDR3 protein is CAWSAFRGNTIYF. In DNA, the CDR3 is TGTGCCTGGAGCGCGTTTCGAGGAAACACCATATATTTT.

This clone was picked up a small number of times. This chain joins TRBV7-9 and TRBJ1-4, with 7 bases that match TRBD1. Unmatched junction bases numbered 9, after V lost 5 bases and J lost 6 bases. CDR1 is SEHNR, CDR2 FQNEAQ, per germline (reference sequence). The CDR3 has 15 amino acids. CDR3 bases: TGTGCCAGCAGCGGTACCGGGACAGCTTATGAAAAACTGTTTTTT. Translation gives CASSGTGTAYEKLFF.

CDR3 coding DNA: TGTGCCACTCACAGGGGTCTAGGCTACACCTTC. This sequence encodes CATHRGLGYTF. The V gene is TRBV28, the J gene TRBJ1-2; 7 bases line up with TRBD1. Germline CDR1 reads MDHEN; CDR2 reads SYDVKM. This CDR3 has 11 residues. V was clipped by 10 bases and J by 8 bases; unmatched bases: 7.

The chain recombines TRBV4-1 with TRBJ2-3, with 9 nucleotides matching TRBD2. V trimming: 4 bases; J trimming: 8 bases; junction bases outside the gene matches: 16. Germline values: CDR1 MGHRA, CDR2 YSYEKL. The CDR3 loop spans 17 amino acids. This chain's CDR3 is CASSRLGGGGDMGTQYF. The CDR3 DNA reads TGCGCCAGCAGCCGCTTAGGCGGCGGGGGGGATATGGGTACGCAGTATTTT.

Only a few counts were recorded for this clone. The chain couples TRBV4-1 to TRBJ1-4, with unresolved D. The length of the CDR3 is 15 residues. Germline CDR1 is MGHRA and CDR2 is YSYEKL. V lost 4 bases and J lost 4, with 13 bases in between. CDR3 amino acids: CASSPGLLSNEKLFF. For the CDR3, the DNA is TGCGCCAGCAGCCCCGGACTGTTGAGTAATGAAAAACTGTTTTTT.

This rearrangement joins TRBV27 to TRBJ2-1; D remains unclear. This CDR3 is built from 14 residues. With 3 bases removed from V and 6 bases from J, the gap between germline ends came to 12 bases. Germline assignment: CDR1 MNHEY and CDR2 SMNVEV (reference sequence). The CDR3 nucleotides read TGTGCCAGCAGTTTTTTACGAGGAACCAATGAGCAGTTCTTC. This encodes CASSFLRGTNEQFF.

The chain joins TRBV18 to TRBJ2-7; 7 nucleotides match TRBD2. CDR1 and CDR2 from the germline V gene are KGHSH and LQKENI. The CDR3 is 16 amino acids. V dropped 0 bases and J dropped 2; count of bases not matched to a gene: 7. The CDR3 spells CASSPPGGGGTYEQYF. CDR3 nucleotides: TGTGCCAGCTCACCACCTGGCGGGGGAGGGACCTACGAGCAGTACTTC.

This chain connects TRBV19 to TRBJ1-2; 7 nucleotides line up with TRBD1. Trimming at V came to 4 bases and at J to 3 bases, leaving 5 bases not matched to a gene. Germline values: CDR1 LNHDA, CDR2 SQIVND (reference sequence). The length of the CDR3 is 14 residues. CDR3 DNA sequence: TGTGCCAGTAGTACTCGGGGGACAGACTATGGCTACACCTTC. This translates into CASSTRGTDYGYTF.

This clone was observed many times. The rearrangement links TRBV7-9 to TRBJ2-3, with 11 bases matching TRBD2. V trimming: 5 bases; J trimming: 2 bases; junction bases outside the gene matches: 3. Germline CDR1 reads SEHNR; CDR2 reads FQNEAQ (reference sequence). The CDR3 is 15 amino acids. In nucleotides, the CDR3 is TGTGCCAGCAGCGCTAGCGGGGGGACCACAGATACGCAGTATTTT. This gives the protein CASSASGGTTDTQYF. Variable domain in full (rest from reference TRBV7-9 and TRBJ2-3): DTGVSQNPRHKITKRGQNVTFRCDPISEHNRLYWYRQTLGQGPEFLTYFQNEAQLEKSRLLSDRFSAERPKGSFSTLEIQRTEQGDSAMYLCASSASGGTTDTQYFGPGTRLTVL.

This chain links TRBV19 with TRBJ1-2, with TRBD1 matching 8 bases. Germline V lookup: CDR1 LNHDA, CDR2 SQIVND (reference sequence). V shed 7 bases, J shed 3 bases, and the junction held 4 bases outside the gene matches. The CDR3 is 13 residues long. CDR3 bases: TGTGCCAGTACCCCGGACAGGGACTATGGCTACACCTTC. As protein: CASTPDRDYGYTF. The whole variable domain, remainder taken from reference TRBV19 and TRBJ1-2, is DGGITQSPKYLFRKEGQNVTLSCEQNLNHDAMYWYRQDPGQGLRLIYYSQIVNDFQKGDIAEGYSVSREKKESFPLTVTSAQKNPTAFYLCASTPDRDYGYTFGSGTRLTVV.

The chain recombines TRBV5-6 with TRBJ2-7, with 9 bases identical to TRBD1. The V gene end was trimmed by 4 bases and the J gene end by 5 bases; junction bases not matched to a gene: 16. In germline, CDR1 is SGHDT, CDR2 YYEEEE. The CDR3 length is 17 residues. CDR3 sequence (DNA): TGTGCCAGCAGCCCACGACAGGGGGGCCTCCTAATCCACGAGCAGTACTTC. Its protein is CASSPRQGGLLIHEQYF.

This clone was detected once. The rearrangement links TRBV27 to TRBJ2-3, with 11 bases matching TRBD1. Germline V CDR1 and CDR2: MNHEY, SMNVEV (reference sequence). The CDR3 spans 15 residues. Losses at the gene ends were 2 bases for V and 6 bases for J; bases not matched to a gene: 4. The CDR3 DNA follows: TGTGCCAGCAGTTTAAGGGACAGGGGGTTGGATACGCAGTATTTT. It encodes CASSLRDRGLDTQYF.

The chain joins TRBV4-1 to TRBJ1-2, with D tentatively TRBD1 (6 bases). The CDR3 is made up of 14 amino acids. Germline-derived CDR1 and CDR2 are MGHRA and YSYEKL. Trimming stripped 6 bases from V and 7 bases from J, with 18 bases between. The CDR3 loop is CASRTPGDIGGYTF. CDR3 nucleotide sequence: TGCGCCAGCAGGACGCCAGGGGATATTGGTGGCTACACCTTC.

This sequence joins TRBV5-1 and TRBJ1-4; D is uncertain. CDR1 is SGHRS and CDR2 is YFSETQ in the germline V gene. Trimming removed 4 bases from V and 5 bases from J, with 15 bases in between. This CDR3 is built from 15 residues. The CDR3 protein is CASSLRQAANEKLFF. In DNA, the CDR3 is TGCGCCAGCAGCCTCCGACAAGCGGCGAATGAAAAACTGTTTTTT.

The chain joins TRBV11-2 to TRBJ2-3, with 7 positions matching TRBD2. The V segment lost 4 bases and the J segment 5 bases; nucleotides outside the gene matches: 6. Looked up from germline, CDR1 is SGHAT and CDR2 is FQNNGV. The CDR3 is made up of 14 amino acids. The CDR3 coding sequence is TGTGCCAGCAGCTGGGGGGGGAATCTAGATACGCAGTATTTT. Translation: CASSWGGNLDTQYF.

This sequence joins TRBV7-9 and TRBJ1-5; D remains unclear. V was trimmed by 1 base and J by 9 bases, leaving 13 bases between them. Per germline, CDR1 SEHNR and CDR2 FQNEAQ (reference sequence). The length of the CDR3 is 14 residues. This chain's CDR3 is CASSLEEEVAPQHF. The DNA for the CDR3 is TGTGCCAGCAGCTTAGAAGAGGAGGTGGCGCCCCAGCATTTT.